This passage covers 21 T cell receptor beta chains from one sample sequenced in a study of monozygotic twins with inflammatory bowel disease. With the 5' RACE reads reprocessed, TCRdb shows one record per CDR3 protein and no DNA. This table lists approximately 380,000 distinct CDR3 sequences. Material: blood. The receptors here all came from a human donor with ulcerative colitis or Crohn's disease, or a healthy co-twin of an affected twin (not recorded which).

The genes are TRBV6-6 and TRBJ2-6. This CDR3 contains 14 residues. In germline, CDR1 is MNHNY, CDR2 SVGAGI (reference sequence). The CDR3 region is CASSLPSGANVLTF.

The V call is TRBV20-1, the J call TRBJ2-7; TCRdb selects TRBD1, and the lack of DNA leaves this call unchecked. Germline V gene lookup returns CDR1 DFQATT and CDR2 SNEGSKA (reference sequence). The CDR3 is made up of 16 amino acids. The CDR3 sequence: CSARAPRSAGEYEQYF.

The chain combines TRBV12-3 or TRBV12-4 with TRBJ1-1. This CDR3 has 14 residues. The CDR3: CASSRTSMNTEAFF.

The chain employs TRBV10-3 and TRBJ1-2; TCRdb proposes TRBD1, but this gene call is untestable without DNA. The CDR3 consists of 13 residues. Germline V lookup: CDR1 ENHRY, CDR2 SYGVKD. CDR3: CAIARGTGDGYTF.

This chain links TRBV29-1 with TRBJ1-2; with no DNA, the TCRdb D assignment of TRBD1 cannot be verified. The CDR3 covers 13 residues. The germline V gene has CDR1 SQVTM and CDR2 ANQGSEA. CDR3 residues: CSISSGGARGYTF.

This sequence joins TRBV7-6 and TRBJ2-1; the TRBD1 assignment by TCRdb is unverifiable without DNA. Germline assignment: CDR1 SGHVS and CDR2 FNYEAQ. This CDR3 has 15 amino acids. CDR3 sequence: CASSPRGNGDNEQFF.

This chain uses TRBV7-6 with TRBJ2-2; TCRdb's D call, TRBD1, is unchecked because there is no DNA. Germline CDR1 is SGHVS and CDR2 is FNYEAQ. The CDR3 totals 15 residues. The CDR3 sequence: CASSQQTGGLGELFF.

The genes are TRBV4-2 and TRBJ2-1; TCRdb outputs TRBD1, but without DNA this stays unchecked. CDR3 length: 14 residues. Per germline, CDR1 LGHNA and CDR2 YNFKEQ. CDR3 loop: CASSQQITGTEQFF.

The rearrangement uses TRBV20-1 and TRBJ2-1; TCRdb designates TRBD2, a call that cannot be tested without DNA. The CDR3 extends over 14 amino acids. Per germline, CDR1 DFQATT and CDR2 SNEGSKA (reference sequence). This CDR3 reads CSATRAGPYNEQFF.

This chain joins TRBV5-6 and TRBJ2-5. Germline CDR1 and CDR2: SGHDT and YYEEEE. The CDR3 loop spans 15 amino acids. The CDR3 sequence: CASSLAPTDQETQYF.

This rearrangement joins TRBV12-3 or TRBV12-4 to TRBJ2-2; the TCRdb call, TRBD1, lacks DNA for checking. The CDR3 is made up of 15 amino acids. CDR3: CASSYGGRDTGELFF.

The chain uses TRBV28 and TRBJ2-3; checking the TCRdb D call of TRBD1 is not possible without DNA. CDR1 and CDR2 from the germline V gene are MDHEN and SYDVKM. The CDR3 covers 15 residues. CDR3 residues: CASSFGGGSTDTQYF.

The CDR3 loop reads CASSKVNGGPDTQYF. The chain employs TRBV25-1 and TRBJ2-3; TCRdb's D call of TRBD1 is untestable without DNA. This CDR3 has 15 amino acids. The germline V gene encodes CDR1 MGHDK and CDR2 SYGVNS.

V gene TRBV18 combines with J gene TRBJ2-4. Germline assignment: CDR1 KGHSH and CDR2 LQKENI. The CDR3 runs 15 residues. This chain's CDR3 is CASSPPVAAKNIQYF.

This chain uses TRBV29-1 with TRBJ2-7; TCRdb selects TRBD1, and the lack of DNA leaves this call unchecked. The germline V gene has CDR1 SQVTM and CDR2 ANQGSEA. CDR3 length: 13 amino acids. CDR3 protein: CSVEDYGTGGQYF.

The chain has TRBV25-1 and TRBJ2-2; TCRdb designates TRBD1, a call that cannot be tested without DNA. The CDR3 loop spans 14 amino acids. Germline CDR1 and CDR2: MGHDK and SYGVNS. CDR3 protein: CASTSQLNTGELFF.

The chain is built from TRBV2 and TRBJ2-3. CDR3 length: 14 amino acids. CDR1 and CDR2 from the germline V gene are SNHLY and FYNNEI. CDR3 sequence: CASSEGGNGVTQYF.

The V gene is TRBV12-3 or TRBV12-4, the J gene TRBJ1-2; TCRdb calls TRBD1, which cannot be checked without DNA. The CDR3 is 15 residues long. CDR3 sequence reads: CASSRGTARIIGYTF.

The CDR3 is CASSLAPASPDTQYF. This chain uses TRBV5-1 with TRBJ2-3. Germline loops: CDR1 SGHRS, CDR2 YFSETQ. This CDR3 comprises 15 residues.

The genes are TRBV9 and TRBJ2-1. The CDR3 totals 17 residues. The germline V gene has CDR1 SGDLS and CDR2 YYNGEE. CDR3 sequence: CASREGLEYLIGLGQFF.

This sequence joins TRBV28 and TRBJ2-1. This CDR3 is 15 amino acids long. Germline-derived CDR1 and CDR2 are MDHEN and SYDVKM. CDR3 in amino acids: CASSLWTEVYNEQFF. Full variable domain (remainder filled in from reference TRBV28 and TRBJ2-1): DVKVTQSSRYLVKRTGEKVFLECVQDMDHENMFWYRQDPGLGLRLIYFSYDVKMKEKGDIPEGYSVSREKKERFSLILESASTNQTSMYLCASSLWTEVYNEQFFGPGTRLTVL.